Included here is one T cell receptor beta chain sequence, with context. Its antigen is not identified. This entry is derived from a study of T cell repertoires in cytomegalovirus infection. Germline V gene lookup returns CDR1 LGHNT and CDR2 FRNRAP. V lost 1 base and J lost 12, with 9 bases in between. The CDR3 extends over 11 amino acids. MiXCR, run by TCRdb on the reads, gives a single entry per CDR3 protein. The data contain 900,000 to 950,000 distinct CDR3 sequences, roughly 30% of them singletons. Study observations and caveats: It was HLA-C-restricted CMV-specific TCR beta clonotypes that dominated the response ex vivo.

The input for sequencing was cultured CD8+ T cells from PBMCs, taken from culture after CMV antigen stimulation. The chain has TRBV12-5 and TRBJ1-2; D gene unclear. The sequence derives from a human donor in good health (CMV status not recorded). Some clones in this sample may be carry-over from other donors' samples. The CDR3 loop is CASGLAPLNTF. The CDR3 DNA reads as TGTGCTAGTGGTTTGGCCCCCCTGAACACCTTC.